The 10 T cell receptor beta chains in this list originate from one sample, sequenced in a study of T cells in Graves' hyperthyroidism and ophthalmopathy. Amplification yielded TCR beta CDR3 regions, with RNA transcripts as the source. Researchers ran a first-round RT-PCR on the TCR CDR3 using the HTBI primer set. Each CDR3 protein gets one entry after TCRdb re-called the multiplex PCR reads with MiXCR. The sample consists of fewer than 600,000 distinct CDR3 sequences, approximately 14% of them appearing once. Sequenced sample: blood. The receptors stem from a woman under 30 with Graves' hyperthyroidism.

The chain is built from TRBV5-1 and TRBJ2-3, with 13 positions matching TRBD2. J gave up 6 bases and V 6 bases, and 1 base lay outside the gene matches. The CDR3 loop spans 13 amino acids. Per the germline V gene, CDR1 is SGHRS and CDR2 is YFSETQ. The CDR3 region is CASKTSGRDTQYF. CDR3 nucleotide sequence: TGCGCCAGCAAGACTAGCGGGAGGGATACGCAGTATTTT.

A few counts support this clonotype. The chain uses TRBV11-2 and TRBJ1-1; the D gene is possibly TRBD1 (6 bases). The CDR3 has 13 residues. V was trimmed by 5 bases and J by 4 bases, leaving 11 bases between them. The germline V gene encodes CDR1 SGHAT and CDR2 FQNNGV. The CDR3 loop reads CASSRNRVTEAFF. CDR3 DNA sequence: TGTGCCAGCAGCCGCAACAGGGTCACTGAAGCTTTCTTT.

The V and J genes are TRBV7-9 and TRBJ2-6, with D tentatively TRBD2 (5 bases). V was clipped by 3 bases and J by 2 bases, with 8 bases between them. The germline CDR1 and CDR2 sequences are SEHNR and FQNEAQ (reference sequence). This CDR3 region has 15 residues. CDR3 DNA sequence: TGTGCCAGCAGCTTCGGGCGGGCTGGGGCCAACGTCCTGACTTTC. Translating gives CASSFGRAGANVLTF.

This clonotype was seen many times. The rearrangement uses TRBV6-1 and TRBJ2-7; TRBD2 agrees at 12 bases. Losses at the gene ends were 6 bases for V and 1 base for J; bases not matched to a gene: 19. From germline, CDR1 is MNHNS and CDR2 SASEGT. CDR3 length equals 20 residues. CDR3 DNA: TGTGCCAGCAGCAAGGACAGTCCTCGACTAGCGGGAGTGCAGTCCTACGAGCAGTACGTC. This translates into CASSKDSPRLAGVQSYEQYV.

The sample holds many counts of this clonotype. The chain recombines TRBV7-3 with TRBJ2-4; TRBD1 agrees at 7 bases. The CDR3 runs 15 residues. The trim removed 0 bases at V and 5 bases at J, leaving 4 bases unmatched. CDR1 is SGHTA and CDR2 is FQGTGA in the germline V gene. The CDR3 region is CASSLTGGSQNIQYF. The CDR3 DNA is TGTGCCAGCAGCTTAACAGGGGGCAGCCAAAACATTCAGTACTTC.

This CDR3 reads CASSQEDRLNNQPQHF. The CDR3 nucleotides are TGTGCCAGCAGCCAAGAAGACAGACTTAACAATCAGCCCCAGCATTTT. The chain combines TRBV7-3 with TRBJ1-5; D may be TRBD1 (5 bases). The CDR3 is made up of 16 amino acids. The V end was cut by 5 bases, the J end by 3 bases, with 17 bases between. Germline-derived CDR1 and CDR2 are SGHTA and FQGTGA.

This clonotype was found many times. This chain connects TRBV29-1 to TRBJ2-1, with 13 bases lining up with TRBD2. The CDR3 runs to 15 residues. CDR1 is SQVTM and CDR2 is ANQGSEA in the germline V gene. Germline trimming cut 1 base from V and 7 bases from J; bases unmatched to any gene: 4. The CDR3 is CSVEGTSGSVNEQFF. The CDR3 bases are TGCAGCGTTGAAGGGACTAGCGGGAGTGTAAATGAGCAGTTCTTC.

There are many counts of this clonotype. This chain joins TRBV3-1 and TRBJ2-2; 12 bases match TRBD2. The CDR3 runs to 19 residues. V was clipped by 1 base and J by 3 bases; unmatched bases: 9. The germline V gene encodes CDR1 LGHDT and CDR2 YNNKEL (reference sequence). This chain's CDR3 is CASSQVVARTSGDTGELFF. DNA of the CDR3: TGTGCCAGCAGCCAAGTAGTCGCGCGGACTAGCGGGGACACCGGGGAGCTGTTTTTT. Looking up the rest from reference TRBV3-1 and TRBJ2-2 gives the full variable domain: DTAVSQTPKYLVTQMGNDKSIKCEQNLGHDTMYWYKQDSKKFLKIMFSYNNKELIINETVPNRFSPKSPDKAHLNLHINSLELGDSAVYFCASSQVVARTSGDTGELFFGEGSRLTVL.

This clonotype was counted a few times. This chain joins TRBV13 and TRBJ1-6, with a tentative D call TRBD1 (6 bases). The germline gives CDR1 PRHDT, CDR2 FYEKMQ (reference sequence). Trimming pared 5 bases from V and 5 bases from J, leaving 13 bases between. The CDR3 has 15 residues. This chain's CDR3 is CASSAVGADNSPLHF. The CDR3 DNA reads TGTGCCAGCAGCGCCGTGGGGGCGGATAATTCACCCCTCCACTTT.

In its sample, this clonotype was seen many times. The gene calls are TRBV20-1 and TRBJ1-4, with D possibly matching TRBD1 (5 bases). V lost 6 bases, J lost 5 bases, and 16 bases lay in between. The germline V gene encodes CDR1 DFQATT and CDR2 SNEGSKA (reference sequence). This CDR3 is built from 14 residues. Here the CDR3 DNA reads TGCAGTGCCGAAGCGACAGTACCAAATGAAAAACTGTTTTTT. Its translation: CSAEATVPNEKLFF.